This passage covers 8 T cell receptor beta chains from one sample sequenced in a study of cytomegalovirus exposure and HLA in healthy donors. The PCR contained 60 Vbeta and 13 Jbeta primers. The data were produced by immunoSEQ multiplex PCR, yet TCRdb's version contains in-frame clones alone and is incomplete. The profile shows over 120,000 clones, 80% of them singletons. Sequencing used PBMCs. Every receptor here comes from a woman aged 25-40 years in good health and CMV-seronegative.

This clone has a count of ten or more. The rearrangement uses TRBV6-6 and TRBJ1-1; 7 bases match TRBD1. The CDR3 runs to 15 residues. Germline V CDR1 and CDR2: MNHNY, SVGAGI (reference sequence). The junction had 4 bases not matched to a gene; V was cut back by 2 bases and J by 1 base. Here the CDR3 reads CASSYGDSTNTEAFF. DNA of the CDR3: TGTGCCAGCAGTTACGGGGACAGTACGAACACTGAAGCTTTCTTT.

The rearrangement links TRBV19 to TRBJ2-3; D is possibly TRBD1 (7 bases). Germline CDR1 LNHDA, CDR2 SQIVND (reference sequence). The CDR3 runs 15 residues. The V gene lost 6 bases and the J gene lost 1 base, with 14 bases spanning the gap. The chain's CDR3 is CASRSGGRGTDTQYF. CDR3 coding DNA: TGTGCCAGTAGGTCAGGGGGGCGAGGCACAGATACGCAGTATTTT.

The chain carries TRBV5-1 and TRBJ2-5; the match to TRBD1 covers 7 bases. CDR3 size: 15 residues. The junction had 11 bases not matched to a gene; V was cut back by 4 bases and J by 5 bases. Germline CDR1 SGHRS, CDR2 YFSETQ. The DNA for the CDR3 is TGCGCCAGCAGCCGACGGACAGGCTCTAGGGAGACCCAGTACTTC. This encodes CASSRRTGSRETQYF.

V and J are TRBV6-5 and TRBJ1-5, with 7 bases fitting TRBD1. Trimming cost V 2 bases and J 5 bases; bases outside gene matches: 3. This CDR3 is 14 amino acids long. Germline V gives CDR1 MNHEY, CDR2 SVGAGI. The CDR3 bases are TGTGCCAGCAGTTACCGACAGGGATATCAGCCCCAGCATTTT. It specifies CASSYRQGYQPQHF.

This clone was picked up one time. The chain carries TRBV6-4 and TRBJ2-3, with 10 bases fitting TRBD2. V dropped 5 bases and J dropped 6; count of bases not matched to a gene: 5. Per germline, CDR1 MRHNA and CDR2 SNTAGT. This CDR3 is built from 14 residues. CDR3 protein: CASSQREGRDTQYF. CDR3 nucleotides: TGTGCCAGCAGTCAGCGGGAGGGCCGCGATACGCAGTATTTT.

The chain employs TRBV7-2 and TRBJ2-4, with no clear D. Trimming removed 1 base from V and 8 bases from J, with 9 bases in between. Germline V gives CDR1 SGHTA, CDR2 FQGNSA. CDR3 size: 13 residues. The CDR3 here is CASSLVRLDIQYF. In DNA form, the CDR3 reads TGTGCCAGCAGCTTAGTGCGGTTAGACATTCAGTACTTC. Together with reference TRBV7-2 and TRBJ2-4, the CDR3 gives the full variable domain: GAGVSQSPSNKVTEKGKDVELRCDPISGHTALYWYRQSLGQGLEFLIYFQGNSAPDKSGLPSDRFSAERTGGSVSTLTIQRTQQEDSAVYLCASSLVRLDIQYFGAGTRLSVL.

The gene calls are TRBV27 and TRBJ2-7; TRBD2 aligns across 8 bases. V shed 0 bases, J shed 6 bases, and the junction held 4 bases outside the gene matches. The germline CDR1 and CDR2 sequences are MNHEY and SMNVEV (reference sequence). This CDR3 region has 14 residues. CDR3 coding DNA: TGTGCCAGCAGTTTATCCGGGGCGGGAGGCGAGCAGTACTTC. This translates into CASSLSGAGGEQYF.

V and J are TRBV6-1 and TRBJ2-7; D uncertain. CDR1 is MNHNS, CDR2 SASEGT, per germline. The ends were cut back, 2 bases at V and 3 bases at J, with 5 bases in the middle. This CDR3 region has 12 residues. DNA of the CDR3: TGTGCCAGCAGTGAAAACAGCTACGAGCAGTACTTC. Translating it yields CASSENSYEQYF.